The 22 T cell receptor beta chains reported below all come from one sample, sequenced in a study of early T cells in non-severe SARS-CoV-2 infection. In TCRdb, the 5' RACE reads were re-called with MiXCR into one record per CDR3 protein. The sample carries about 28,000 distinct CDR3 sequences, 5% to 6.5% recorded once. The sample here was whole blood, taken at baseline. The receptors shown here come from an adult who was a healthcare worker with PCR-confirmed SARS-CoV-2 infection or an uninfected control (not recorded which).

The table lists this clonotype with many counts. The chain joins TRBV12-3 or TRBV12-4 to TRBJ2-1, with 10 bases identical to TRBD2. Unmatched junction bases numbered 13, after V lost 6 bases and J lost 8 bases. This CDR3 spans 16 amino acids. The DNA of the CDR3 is TGTGCCAGCAGAGTGTCGCAGCGGGAGGGCCGGGATGAGCAGTTCTTC. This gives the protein CASRVSQREGRDEQFF.

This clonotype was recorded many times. The CDR3 region is CASSLTAGNTIYF. CDR3 DNA sequence: TGTGCCAGCAGTTTAACAGCTGGAAACACCATATATTTT. The chain joins TRBV28 to TRBJ1-3; D call uncertain. This CDR3 is 13 amino acids long. The V gene lost 2 bases and the J gene lost 2 bases, with 4 bases spanning the gap. CDR1 and CDR2 from the germline V gene are MDHEN and SYDVKM.

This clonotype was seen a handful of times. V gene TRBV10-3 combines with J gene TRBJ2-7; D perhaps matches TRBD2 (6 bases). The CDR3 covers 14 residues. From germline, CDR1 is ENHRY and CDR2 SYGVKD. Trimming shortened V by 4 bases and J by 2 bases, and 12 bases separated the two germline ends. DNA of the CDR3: TGTGCCATCAGTGCGGGACTCATAACCTACGAGCAGTACTTC. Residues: CAISAGLITYEQYF.

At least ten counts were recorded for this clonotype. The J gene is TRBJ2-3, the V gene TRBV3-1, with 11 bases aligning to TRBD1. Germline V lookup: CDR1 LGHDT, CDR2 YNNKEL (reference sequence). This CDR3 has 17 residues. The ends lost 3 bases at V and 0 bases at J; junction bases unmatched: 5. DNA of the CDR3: TGTGCCAGCAGCCATAGGACAGGGGGCCGGAGCACAGATACGCAGTATTTT. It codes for CASSHRTGGRSTDTQYF.

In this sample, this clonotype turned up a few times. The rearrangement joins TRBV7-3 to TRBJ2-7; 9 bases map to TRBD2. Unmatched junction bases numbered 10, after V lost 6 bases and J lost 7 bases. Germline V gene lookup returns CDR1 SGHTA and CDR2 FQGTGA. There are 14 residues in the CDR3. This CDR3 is CASRVAGDHREQYF. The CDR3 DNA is TGTGCCAGCAGGGTAGCGGGAGACCACCGGGAGCAGTACTTC.

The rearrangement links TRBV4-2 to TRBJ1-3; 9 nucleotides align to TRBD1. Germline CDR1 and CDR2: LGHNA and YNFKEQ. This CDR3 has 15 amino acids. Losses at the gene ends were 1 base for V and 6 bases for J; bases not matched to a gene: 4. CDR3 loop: CASSQGDRVKNTIYF. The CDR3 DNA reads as TGTGCCAGCAGCCAAGGGGACAGGGTAAAAAACACCATATATTTT.

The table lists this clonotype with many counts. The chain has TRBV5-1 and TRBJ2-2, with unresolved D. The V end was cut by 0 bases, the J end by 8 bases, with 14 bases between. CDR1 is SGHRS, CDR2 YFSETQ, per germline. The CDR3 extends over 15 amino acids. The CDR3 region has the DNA TGCGCCAGCAGCTTGGACGTAGACACCGGAGGGGAGCTGTTTTTT. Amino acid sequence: CASSLDVDTGGELFF.

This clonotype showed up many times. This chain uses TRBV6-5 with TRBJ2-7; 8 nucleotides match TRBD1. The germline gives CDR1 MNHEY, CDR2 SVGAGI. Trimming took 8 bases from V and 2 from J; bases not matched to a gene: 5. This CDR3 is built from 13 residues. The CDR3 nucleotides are TGTGCCAGCGGGACAGGCGCTACCTACGAGCAGTACTTC. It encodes CASGTGATYEQYF.

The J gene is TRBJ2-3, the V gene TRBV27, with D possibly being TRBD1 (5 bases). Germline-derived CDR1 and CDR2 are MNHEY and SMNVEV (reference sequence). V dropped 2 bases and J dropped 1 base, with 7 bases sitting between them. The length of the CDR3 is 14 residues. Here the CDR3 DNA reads TGTGCCAGCAGTTTAGTGGGGCGCACAGATACGCAGTATTTT. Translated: CASSLVGRTDTQYF.

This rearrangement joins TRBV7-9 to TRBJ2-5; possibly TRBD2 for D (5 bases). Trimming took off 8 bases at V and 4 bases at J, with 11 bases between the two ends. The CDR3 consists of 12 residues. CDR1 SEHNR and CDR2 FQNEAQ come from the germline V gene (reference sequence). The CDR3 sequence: CASQGEGETQYF. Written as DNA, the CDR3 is TGTGCCAGCCAAGGAGAGGGAGAGACCCAGTACTTC.

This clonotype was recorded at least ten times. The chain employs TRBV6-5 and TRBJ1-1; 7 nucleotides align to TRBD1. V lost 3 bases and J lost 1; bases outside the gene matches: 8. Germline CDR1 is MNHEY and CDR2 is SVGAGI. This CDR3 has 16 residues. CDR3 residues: CASSYYSDRANTEAFF. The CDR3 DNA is TGTGCCAGCAGTTATTATTCAGACAGGGCGAACACTGAAGCTTTCTTT.

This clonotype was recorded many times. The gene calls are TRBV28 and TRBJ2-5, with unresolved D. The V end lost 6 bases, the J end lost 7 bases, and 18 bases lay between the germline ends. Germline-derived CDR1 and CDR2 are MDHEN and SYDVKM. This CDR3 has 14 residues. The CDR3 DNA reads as TGTGCCAGCAGCCTGACGGTGTTCCATCCGACCCAGTACTTC. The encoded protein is CASSLTVFHPTQYF.

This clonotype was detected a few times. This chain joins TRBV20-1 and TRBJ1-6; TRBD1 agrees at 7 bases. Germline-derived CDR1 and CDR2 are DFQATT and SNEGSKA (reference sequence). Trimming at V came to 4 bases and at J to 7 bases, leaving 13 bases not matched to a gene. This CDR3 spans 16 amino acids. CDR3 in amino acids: CSAKGSVGTENSPLHF. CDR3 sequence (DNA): TGCAGTGCTAAAGGGAGCGTCGGGACAGAAAATTCACCCCTCCACTTT.

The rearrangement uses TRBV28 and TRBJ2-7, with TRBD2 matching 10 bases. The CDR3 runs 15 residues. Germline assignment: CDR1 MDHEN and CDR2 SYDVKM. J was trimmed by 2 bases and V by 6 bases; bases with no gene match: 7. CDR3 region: CASRGGLAVTYEQYF. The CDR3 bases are TGTGCCAGCAGAGGCGGACTAGCGGTAACCTACGAGCAGTACTTC.

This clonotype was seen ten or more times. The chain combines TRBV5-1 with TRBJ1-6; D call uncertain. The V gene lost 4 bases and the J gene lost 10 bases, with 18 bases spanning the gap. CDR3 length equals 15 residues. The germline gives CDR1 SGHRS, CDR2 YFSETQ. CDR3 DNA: TGCGCCAGCAGCGTCCGGGAAGCCGAAAGGTCACCCCTCCACTTT. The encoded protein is CASSVREAERSPLHF.

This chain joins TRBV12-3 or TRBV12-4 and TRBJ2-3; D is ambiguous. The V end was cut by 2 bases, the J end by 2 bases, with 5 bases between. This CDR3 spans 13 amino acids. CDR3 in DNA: TGTGCCAGCAGTTTACTCCTCACAGATACGCAGTATTTT. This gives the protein CASSLLLTDTQYF.

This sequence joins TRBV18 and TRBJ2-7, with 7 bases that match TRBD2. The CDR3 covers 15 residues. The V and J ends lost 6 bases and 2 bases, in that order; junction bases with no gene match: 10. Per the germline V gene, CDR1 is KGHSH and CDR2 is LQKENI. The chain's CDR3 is CASSPSRAGAYEQYF. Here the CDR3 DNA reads TGTGCCAGCTCCCCCAGTCGTGCGGGAGCCTACGAGCAGTACTTC.

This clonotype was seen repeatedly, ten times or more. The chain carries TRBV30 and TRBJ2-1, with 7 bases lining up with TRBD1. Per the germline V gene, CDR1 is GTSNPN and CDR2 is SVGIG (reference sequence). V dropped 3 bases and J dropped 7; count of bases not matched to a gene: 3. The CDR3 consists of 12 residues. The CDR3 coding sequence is TGTGCCTGGAGCGGGACAGTAAATGAGCAGTTCTTC. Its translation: CAWSGTVNEQFF.

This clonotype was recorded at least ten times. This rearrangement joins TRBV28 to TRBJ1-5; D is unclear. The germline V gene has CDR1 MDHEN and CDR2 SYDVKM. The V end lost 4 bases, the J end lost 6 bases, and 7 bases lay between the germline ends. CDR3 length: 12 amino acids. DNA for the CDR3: TGTGCCAGCAGTTCCCCAAGTCAGCCCCAGCATTTT. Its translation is CASSSPSQPQHF. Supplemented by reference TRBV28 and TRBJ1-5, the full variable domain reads DVKVTQSSRYLVKRTGEKVFLECVQDMDHENMFWYRQDPGLGLRLIYFSYDVKMKEKGDIPEGYSVSREKKERFSLILESASTNQTSMYLCASSSPSQPQHFGDGTRLSIL.

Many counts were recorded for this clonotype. The CDR3 nucleotides read TGCGCCAGCAGCCTCTTGGGCAACGGGGTAATGGGGAATGAGCAGTTCTTC. This encodes CASSLLGNGVMGNEQFF. This chain uses TRBV4-1 with TRBJ2-1, with D perhaps matching TRBD2 (5 bases). This CDR3 region has 17 residues. Per the germline V gene, CDR1 is MGHRA and CDR2 is YSYEKL. With 4 bases removed from V and 7 bases from J, the gap between germline ends came to 23 bases.

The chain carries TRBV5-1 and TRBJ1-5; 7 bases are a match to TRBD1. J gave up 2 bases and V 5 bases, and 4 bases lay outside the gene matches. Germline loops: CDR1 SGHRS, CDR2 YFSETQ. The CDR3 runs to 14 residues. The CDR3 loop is CASRPGTGNQPQHF. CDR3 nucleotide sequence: TGCGCCAGCAGACCCGGGACAGGCAATCAGCCCCAGCATTTT.

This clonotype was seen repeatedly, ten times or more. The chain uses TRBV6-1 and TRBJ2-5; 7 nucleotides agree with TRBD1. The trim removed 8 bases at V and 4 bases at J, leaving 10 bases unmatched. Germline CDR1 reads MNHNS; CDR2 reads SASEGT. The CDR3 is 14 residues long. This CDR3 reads CASAWDRTSETQYF. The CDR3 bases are TGTGCCAGCGCCTGGGACAGAACTTCAGAGACCCAGTACTTC.